This TCR beta chain was sequenced in a study of T cells in Graves' hyperthyroidism and ophthalmopathy. Study information: Peripheral blood collection took place at initial diagnosis, before any treatment. General study points: In blood, most of the thyroid clonotypes expanded above 0.001 were also present. With a median lead of roughly 6.2 months before onset, the model predicted ophthalmopathy.

Only a few counts were recorded for this clonotype. The antigen is not known. On the basis of clinical symptoms, serum thyroxine and TRAb, thyroid ultrasound and orbital computed tomography, diagnoses were made. Researchers took RNA transcripts and amplified the TCR beta CDR3 regions from them. The study used the HTBI primer set for a first-round RT-PCR of the TCR CDR3. Each CDR3 protein is one row after TCRdb ran MiXCR on the multiplex PCR reads. The sample yields about 680,000 distinct CDR3 sequences, over 35% seen once. CDR1 and CDR2 from the germline V gene are MNHEY and SVGEGT. This CDR3 region has 16 residues. V was clipped by 4 bases and J by 2 bases, with 15 bases between them.

The sample consisted of blood. The clonotype originates from a woman between 40 and 55 years old with Graves' hyperthyroidism. This chain joins TRBV6-2 or TRBV6-3 and TRBJ1-5; no clear D gene. In DNA, the CDR3 is TGTGCCAGCAGTTTATTGGAGACTCCTGGCAATCAGCCCCAGCATTTT. Protein: CASSLLETPGNQPQHF.